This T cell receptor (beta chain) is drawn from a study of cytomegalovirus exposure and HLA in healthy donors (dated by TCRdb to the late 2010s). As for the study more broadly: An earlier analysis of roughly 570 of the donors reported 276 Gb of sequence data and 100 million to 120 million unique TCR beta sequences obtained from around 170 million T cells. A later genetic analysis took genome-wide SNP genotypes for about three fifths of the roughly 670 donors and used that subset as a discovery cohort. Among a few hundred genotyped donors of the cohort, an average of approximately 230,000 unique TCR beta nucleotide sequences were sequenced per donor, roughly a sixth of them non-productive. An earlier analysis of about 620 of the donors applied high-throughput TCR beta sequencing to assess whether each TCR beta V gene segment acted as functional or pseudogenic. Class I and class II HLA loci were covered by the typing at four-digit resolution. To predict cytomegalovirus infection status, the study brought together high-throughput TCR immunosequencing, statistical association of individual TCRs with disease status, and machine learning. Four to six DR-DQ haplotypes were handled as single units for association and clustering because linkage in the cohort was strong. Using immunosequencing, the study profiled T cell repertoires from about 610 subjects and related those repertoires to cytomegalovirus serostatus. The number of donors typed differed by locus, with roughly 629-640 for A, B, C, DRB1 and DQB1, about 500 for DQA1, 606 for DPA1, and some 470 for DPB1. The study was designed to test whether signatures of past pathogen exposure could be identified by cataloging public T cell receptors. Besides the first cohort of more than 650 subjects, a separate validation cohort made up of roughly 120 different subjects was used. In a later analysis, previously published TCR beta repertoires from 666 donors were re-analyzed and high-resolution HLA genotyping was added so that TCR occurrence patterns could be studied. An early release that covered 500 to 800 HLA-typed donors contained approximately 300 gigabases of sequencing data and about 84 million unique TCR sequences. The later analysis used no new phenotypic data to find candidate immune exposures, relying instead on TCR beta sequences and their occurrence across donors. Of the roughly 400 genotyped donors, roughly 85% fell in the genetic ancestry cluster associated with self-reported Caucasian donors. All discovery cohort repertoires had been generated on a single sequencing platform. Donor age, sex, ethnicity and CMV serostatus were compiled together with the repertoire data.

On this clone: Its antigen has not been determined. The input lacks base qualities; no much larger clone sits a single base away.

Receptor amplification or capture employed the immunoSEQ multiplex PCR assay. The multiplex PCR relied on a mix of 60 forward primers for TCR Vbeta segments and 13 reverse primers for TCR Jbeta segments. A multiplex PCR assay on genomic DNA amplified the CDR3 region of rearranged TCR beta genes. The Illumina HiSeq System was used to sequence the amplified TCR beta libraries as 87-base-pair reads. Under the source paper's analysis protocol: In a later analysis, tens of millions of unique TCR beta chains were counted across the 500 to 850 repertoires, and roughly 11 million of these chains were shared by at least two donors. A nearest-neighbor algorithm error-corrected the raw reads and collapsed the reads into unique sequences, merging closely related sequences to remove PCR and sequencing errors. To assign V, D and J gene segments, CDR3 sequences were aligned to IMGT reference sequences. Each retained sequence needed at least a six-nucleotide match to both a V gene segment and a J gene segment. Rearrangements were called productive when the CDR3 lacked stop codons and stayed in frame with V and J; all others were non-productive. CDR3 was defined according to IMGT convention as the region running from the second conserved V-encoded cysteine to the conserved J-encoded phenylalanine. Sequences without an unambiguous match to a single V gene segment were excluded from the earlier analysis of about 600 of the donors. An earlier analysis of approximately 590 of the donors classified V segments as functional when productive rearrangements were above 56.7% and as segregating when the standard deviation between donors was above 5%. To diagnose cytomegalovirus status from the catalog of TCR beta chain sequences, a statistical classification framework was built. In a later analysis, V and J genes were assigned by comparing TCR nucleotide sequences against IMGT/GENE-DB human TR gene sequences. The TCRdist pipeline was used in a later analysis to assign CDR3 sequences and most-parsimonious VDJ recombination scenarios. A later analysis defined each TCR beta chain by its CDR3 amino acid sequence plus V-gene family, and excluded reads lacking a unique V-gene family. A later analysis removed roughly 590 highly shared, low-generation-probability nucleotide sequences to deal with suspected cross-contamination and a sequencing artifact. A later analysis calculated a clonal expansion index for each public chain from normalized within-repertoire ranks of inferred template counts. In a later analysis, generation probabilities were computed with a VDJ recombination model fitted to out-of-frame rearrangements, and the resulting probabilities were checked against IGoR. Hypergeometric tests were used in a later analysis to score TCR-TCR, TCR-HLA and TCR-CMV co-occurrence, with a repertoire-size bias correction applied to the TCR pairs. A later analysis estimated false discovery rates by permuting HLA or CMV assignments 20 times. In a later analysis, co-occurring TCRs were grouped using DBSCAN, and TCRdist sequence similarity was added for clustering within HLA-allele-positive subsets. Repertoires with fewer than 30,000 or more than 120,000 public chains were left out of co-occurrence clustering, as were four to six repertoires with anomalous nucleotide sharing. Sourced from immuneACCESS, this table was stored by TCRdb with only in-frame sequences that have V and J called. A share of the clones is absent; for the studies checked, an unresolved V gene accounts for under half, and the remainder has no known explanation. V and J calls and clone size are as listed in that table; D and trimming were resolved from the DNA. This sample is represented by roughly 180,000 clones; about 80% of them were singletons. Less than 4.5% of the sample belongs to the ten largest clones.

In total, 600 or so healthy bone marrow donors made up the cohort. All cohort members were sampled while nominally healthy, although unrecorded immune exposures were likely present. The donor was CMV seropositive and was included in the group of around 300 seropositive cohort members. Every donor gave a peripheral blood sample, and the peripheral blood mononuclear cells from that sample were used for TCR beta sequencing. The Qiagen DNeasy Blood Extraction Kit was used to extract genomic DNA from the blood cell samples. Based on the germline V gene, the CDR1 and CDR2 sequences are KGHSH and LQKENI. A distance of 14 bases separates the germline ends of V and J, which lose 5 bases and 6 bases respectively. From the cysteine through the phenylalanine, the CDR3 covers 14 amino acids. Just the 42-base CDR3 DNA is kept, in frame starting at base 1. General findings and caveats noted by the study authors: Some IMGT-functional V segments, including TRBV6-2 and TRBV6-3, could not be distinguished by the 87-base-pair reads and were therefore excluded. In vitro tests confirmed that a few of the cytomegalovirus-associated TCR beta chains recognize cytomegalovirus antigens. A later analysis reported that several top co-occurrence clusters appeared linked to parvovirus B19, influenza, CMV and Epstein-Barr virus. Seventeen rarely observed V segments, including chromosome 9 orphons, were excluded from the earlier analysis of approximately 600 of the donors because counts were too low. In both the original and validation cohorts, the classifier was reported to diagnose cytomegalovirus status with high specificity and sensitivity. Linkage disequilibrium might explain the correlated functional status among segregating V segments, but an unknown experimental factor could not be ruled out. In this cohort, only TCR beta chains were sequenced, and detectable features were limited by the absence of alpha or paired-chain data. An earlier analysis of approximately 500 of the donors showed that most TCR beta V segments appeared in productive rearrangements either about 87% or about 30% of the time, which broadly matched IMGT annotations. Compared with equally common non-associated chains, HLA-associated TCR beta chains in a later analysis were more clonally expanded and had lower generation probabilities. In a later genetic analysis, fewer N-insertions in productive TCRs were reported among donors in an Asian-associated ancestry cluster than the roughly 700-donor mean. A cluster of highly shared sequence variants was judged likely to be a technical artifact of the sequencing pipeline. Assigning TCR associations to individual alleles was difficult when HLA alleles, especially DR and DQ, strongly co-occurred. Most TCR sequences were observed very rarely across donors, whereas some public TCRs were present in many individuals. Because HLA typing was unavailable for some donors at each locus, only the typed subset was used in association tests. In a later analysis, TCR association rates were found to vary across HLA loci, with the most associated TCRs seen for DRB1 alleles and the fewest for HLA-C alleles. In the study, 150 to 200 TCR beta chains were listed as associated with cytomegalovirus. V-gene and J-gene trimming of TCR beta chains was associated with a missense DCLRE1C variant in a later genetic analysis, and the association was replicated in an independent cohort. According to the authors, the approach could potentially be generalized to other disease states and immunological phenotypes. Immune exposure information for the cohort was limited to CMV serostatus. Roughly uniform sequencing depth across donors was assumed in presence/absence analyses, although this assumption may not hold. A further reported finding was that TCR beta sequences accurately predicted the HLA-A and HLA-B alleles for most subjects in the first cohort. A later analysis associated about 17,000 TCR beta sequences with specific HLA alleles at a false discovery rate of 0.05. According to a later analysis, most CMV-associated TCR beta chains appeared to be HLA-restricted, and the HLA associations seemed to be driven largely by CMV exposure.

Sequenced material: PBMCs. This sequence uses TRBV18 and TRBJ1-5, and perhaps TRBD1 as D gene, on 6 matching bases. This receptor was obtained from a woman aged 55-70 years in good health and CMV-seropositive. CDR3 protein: CASSTTGYTQPQHF. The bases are TGTGCCAGCTCAACTACAGGGTATACTCAGCCCCAGCATTTT.